This TCR beta chain is from a study of lymphopenia after photon versus proton radiotherapy (dated by TCRdb to about 2019). About the full investigation: The immunological effects of photon versus proton radiation therapy were compared in patients with gastrointestinal tumors who developed high-grade lymphopenia. The cohort included about 18 patients with gastrointestinal tumors who developed lymphopenia after receiving either photon or proton therapy. The study was designed to characterize how the impact on the immune system differs between the two radiation modalities. Broad study findings and their caveats: The survival association was examined only in patients who died, and the authors described better survival with proton therapy as a possibility, not as a demonstrated result. Across the cohort, a larger post-nadir drop in TCR diversity was inversely correlated with overall survival time among patients who died. Relative stability during treatment was observed in proton-treated patients, whereas loss of naive T cells and TCR diversity and gain of effector/memory populations were observed in photon-treated patients. After the lymphocyte count nadir, photon-treated repertoires showed oligoclonal expansion, especially of CD8+ Temra cells, which drove the drop in diversity.

Library preparation was by the immunoSEQ multiplex PCR assay. T cell repertoires were profiled with deep sequencing of rearranged TCR beta loci together with multiparametric flow cytometry. Sourced from immuneACCESS, this table was stored by TCRdb with only in-frame sequences that have V and J called. A share of the clones is absent; for the studies checked, an unresolved V gene accounts for under half, and the remainder has no known explanation. This sample has about 22,000 clones in its table, and around 88% of those were observed once. The leading ten clones occupy approximately 12% of the sample. V has 4 bases trimmed and J has 0 bases trimmed; junction bases matching no gene number 14. CDR1 and CDR2 are drawn from the germline V gene: SNHLY, FYNNEI. From its cysteine to its phenylalanine, the CDR3 spans 19 amino acids. The sequence is cut down to CDR3 DNA, 57 bases in frame from base 1. Note on this clone: No cognate antigen has been identified for it. Base qualities are missing; no much larger clone stands one base away.

Recombination linked TRBV2 to TRBJ2-1; TRBD2 agrees with 8 junctional bases. Sequencing used peripheral blood, obtained from a patient treated with proton-based radiotherapy. The sequence was obtained from an elderly man with esophageal cancer. This receptor has the CDR3 CASSGGLAGIVSSYNEQFF. Read as DNA, the sequence is TGTGCCAGCAGTGGAGGGTTAGCGGGGATAGTAAGCTCCTACAATGAGCAGTTCTTC.